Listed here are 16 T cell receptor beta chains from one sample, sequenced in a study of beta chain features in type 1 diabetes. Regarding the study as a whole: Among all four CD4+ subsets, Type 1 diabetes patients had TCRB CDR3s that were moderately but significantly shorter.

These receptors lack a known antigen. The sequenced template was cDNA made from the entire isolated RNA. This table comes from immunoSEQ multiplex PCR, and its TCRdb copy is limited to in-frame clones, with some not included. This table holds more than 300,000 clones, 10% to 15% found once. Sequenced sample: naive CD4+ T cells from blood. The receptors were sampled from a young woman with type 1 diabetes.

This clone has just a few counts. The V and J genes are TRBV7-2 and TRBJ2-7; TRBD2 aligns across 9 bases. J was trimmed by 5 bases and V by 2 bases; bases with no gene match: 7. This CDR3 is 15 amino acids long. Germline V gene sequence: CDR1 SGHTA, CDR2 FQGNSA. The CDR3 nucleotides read TGTGCCAGCAGCTTACCCCTTGCGGGAGGGAACGAGCAGTACTTC. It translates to CASSLPLAGGNEQYF.

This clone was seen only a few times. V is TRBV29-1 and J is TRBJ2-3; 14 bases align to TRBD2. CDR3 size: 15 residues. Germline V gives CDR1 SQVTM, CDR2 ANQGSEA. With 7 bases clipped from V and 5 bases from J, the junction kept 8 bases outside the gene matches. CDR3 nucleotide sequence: TGCAGCGGCAAGACTAGCGGGGGGGCCGGAGATACGCAGTATTTT. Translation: CSGKTSGGAGDTQYF.

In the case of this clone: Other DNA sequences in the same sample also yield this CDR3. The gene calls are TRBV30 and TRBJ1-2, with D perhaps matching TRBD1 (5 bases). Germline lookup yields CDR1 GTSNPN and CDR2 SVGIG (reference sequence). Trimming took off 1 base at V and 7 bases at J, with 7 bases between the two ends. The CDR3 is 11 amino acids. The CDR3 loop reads CAWSAGGGYTF. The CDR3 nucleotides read TGTGCCTGGAGTGCGGGGGGTGGCTACACCTTC.

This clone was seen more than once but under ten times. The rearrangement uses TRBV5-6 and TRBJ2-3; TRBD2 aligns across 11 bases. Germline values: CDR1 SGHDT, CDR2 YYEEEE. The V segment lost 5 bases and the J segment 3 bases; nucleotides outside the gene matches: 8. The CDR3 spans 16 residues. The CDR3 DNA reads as TGTGCCAGCAGGCTTAGCGGGAGGGCCGTTACAGATACGCAGTATTTT. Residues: CASRLSGRAVTDTQYF.

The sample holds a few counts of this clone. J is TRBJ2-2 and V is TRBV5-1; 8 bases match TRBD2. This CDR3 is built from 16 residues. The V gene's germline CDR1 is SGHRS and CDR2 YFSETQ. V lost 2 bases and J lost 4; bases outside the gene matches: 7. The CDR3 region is CASSFVRGALTGELFF. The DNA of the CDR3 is TGCGCCAGCAGCTTTGTGCGGGGGGCCCTCACCGGGGAGCTGTTTTTT.

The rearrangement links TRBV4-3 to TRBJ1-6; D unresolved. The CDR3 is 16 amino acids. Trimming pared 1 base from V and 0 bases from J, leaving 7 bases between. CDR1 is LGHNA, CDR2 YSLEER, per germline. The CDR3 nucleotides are TGCGCCAGCAGCCAAGCTTGGCACTCCTATAATTCACCCCTCCACTTT. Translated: CASSQAWHSYNSPLHF.

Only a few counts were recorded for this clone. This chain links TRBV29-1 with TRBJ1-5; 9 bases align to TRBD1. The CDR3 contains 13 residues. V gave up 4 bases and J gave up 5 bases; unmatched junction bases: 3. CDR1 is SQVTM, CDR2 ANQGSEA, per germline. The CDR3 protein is CSVGGTGYQPQHF. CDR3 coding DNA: TGCAGCGTTGGTGGGACAGGGTATCAGCCCCAGCATTTT.

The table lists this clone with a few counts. The CDR3 DNA reads as TGTGCCAGCAGCTCCGCCTACGAGCAGTACTTC. Its protein is CASSSAYEQYF. The chain has TRBV11-3 and TRBJ2-7; D not certain. Per the germline V gene, CDR1 is SGHNT and CDR2 is YENEEA. CDR3 size: 11 residues. Deletions cut 4 bases from V and 2 bases from J, with 3 bases between.

The CDR3 reads CASSLIRGHYNEQFF. In DNA form, the CDR3 reads TGTGCCAGCAGCTTAATCCGCGGGCACTACAATGAGCAGTTCTTC. The J gene is TRBJ2-1, the V gene TRBV7-9; D is possibly TRBD2 (5 bases). Germline loops: CDR1 SEHNR, CDR2 FQNEAQ (reference sequence). The CDR3 has 15 amino acids. Trimming shortened V by 2 bases and J by 3 bases, and 11 bases separated the two germline ends.

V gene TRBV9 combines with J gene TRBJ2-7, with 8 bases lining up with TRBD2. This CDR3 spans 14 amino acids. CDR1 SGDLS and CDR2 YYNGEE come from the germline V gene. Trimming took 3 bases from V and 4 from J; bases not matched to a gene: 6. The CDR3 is CASSDGRAEYEQYF. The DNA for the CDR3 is TGTGCCAGCAGCGACGGGAGGGCCGAATACGAGCAGTACTTC.

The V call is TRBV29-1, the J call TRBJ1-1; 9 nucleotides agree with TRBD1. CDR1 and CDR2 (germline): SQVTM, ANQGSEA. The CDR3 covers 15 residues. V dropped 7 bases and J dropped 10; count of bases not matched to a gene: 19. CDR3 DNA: TGCAGCGCCTTCCGGGACAGGGATGTGCAGGGTCGAGCTTTCTTT. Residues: CSAFRDRDVQGRAFF.

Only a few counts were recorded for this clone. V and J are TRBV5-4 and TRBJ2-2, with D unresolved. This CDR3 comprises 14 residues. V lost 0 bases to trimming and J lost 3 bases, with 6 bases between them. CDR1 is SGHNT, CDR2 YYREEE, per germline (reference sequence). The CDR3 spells CASSLAPDTGELFF. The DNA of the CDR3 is TGTGCCAGCAGCTTGGCCCCCGACACCGGGGAGCTGTTTTTT.

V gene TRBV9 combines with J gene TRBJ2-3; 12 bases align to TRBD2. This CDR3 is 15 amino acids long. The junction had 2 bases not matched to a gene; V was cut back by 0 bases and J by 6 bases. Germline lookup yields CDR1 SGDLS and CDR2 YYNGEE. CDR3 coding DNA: TGTGCCAGCAGCGTAGGACTAGCGGGAGTGGATACGCAGTATTTT. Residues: CASSVGLAGVDTQYF.

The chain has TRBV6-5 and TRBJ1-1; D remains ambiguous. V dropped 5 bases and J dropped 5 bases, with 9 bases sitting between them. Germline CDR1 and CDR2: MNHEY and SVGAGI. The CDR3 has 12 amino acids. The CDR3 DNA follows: TGTGCCAGCAGTCCGGGGAGTACTGAAGCTTTCTTT. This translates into CASSPGSTEAFF.

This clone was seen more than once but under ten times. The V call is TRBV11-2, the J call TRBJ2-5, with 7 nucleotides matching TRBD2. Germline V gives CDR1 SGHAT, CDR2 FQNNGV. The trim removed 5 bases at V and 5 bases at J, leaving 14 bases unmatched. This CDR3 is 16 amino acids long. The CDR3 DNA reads TGTGCCAGCAGCGCATCCCTCGCGGGAGAAGCGGAGACCCAGTACTTC. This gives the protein CASSASLAGEAETQYF.

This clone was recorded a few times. The CDR3 DNA reads as TGCAGCGTCGGACTAGCGGGGGGAATCCAAGAGACCCAGTACTTC. Translation gives CSVGLAGGIQETQYF. This rearrangement joins TRBV29-1 to TRBJ2-5; 14 nucleotides match TRBD2. Germline V lookup: CDR1 SQVTM, CDR2 ANQGSEA. This CDR3 comprises 15 residues. The V and J ends lost 6 bases and 1 base, in that order; junction bases with no gene match: 4.